What follows are 8 T cell receptor beta chains derived from one specimen sequenced in a study of T cells in Graves' hyperthyroidism and ophthalmopathy. It was RNA transcripts that yielded the amplified TCR beta CDR3 regions. A set of HTBI primers served as the primers for a first-round RT-PCR of the TCR CDR3. A single record per CDR3 protein comes from TCRdb applying MiXCR to the multiplex PCR reads. The repertoire holds fewer than 450,000 distinct CDR3 sequences, with about a sixth as singletons. Material for sequencing was blood. Every receptor here comes from a woman between 25 and 40 years old with Graves' hyperthyroidism that later progressed to Graves' ophthalmopathy.

V is TRBV11-2 and J is TRBJ2-1; D possibly corresponds to TRBD2 (5 bases). With 4 bases removed from V and 10 bases from J, the gap between germline ends came to 14 bases. Germline-derived CDR1 and CDR2 are SGHAT and FQNNGV. CDR3 length: 13 amino acids. This chain's CDR3 is CASSSRTRPEQFF. The CDR3 DNA reads TGTGCCAGCAGCTCTAGGACTCGGCCGGAGCAGTTCTTC.

Of note for this clonotype: This could be a read error, since a much larger clone is one nucleotide away. The rearrangement links TRBV11-2 to TRBJ1-1; D gene ambiguous. CDR1 and CDR2 from the germline V gene are SGHAT and FQNNGV. This CDR3 spans 14 amino acids. The CDR3 sequence: CASSLIRANTGAFF. The CDR3 DNA follows: TGTGCCAGCAGCTTAATCCGCGCGAACACTGGAGCTTTCTTT.

The sample holds a few counts of this clonotype. The rearrangement joins TRBV27 to TRBJ2-5; TRBD2 might be the D (6 bases). This CDR3 has 13 amino acids. The V end was cut by 0 bases, the J end by 9 bases, with 11 bases between. Germline loops: CDR1 MNHEY, CDR2 SMNVEV (reference sequence). This CDR3 reads CASSLSAGEAQYF. The CDR3 region has the DNA TGTGCCAGCAGTTTATCAGCTGGGGAGGCCCAGTACTTC.

The chain carries TRBV9 and TRBJ2-2; tentative D call: TRBD1 (5 bases). Looked up from germline, CDR1 is SGDLS and CDR2 is YYNGEE. V lost 4 bases and J 1 base, leaving 11 bases between the germline ends. The CDR3 consists of 15 residues. CDR3 coding DNA: TGTGCCAGCAGCCTCACCAGGGAGAACACCGGGGAGCTGTTTTTT. Translated, it gives CASSLTRENTGELFF.

The V gene is TRBV27, the J gene TRBJ2-2, with 10 nucleotides matching TRBD2. The CDR3 length is 16 residues. The ends lost 5 bases at V and 3 bases at J; junction bases unmatched: 6. Germline values: CDR1 MNHEY, CDR2 SMNVEV (reference sequence). CDR3: CASSVTGTSDTGELFF. In nucleotides, the CDR3 is TGTGCCAGCAGTGTTACCGGGACTAGCGACACCGGGGAGCTGTTTTTT.

V is TRBV5-1 and J is TRBJ2-4; D is possibly TRBD2 (6 bases). Germline V gene lookup returns CDR1 SGHRS and CDR2 YFSETQ. V lost 0 bases, J lost 15 bases, and 10 bases lay in between. The CDR3 extends over 11 amino acids. The CDR3 is CASSLGREMYF. The CDR3 DNA reads as TGCGCCAGCAGCTTGGGTCGGGAGATGTACTTC.

This clonotype has a count of ten or more. The chain joins TRBV28 to TRBJ2-7; TRBD2 aligns across 7 bases. Germline CDR1 reads MDHEN; CDR2 reads SYDVKM. There are 16 residues in the CDR3. V lost 3 bases and J lost 0; bases outside the gene matches: 8. In DNA, the CDR3 is TGTGCCAGCAGTTTCTCCCAGCGGGGAGGCTCCTACGAGCAGTACTTC. Translated: CASSFSQRGGSYEQYF.

This clonotype appeared many times. The gene calls are TRBV24-1 and TRBJ1-1; D call uncertain. Germline V lookup: CDR1 KGHDR, CDR2 SFDVKD. V shed 2 bases and J shed 0 bases, with 9 bases lying between them. This CDR3 has 15 residues. CDR3 residues: CATSDSGTLNTEAFF. For the CDR3, the DNA is TGTGCCACCAGTGATTCTGGCACCCTGAACACTGAAGCTTTCTTT.